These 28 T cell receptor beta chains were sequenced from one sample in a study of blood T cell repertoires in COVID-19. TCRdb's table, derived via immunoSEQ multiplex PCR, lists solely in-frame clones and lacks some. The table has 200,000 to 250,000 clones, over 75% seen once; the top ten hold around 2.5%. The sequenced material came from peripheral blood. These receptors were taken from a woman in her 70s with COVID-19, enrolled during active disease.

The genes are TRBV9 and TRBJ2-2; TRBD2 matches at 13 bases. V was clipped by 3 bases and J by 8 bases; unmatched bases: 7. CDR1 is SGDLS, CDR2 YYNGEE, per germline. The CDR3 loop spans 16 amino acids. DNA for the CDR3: TGTGCCAGCAGCGGGACTAGCGGGGGCCCCATGGGGGAGCTGTTTTTT. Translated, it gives CASSGTSGGPMGELFF.

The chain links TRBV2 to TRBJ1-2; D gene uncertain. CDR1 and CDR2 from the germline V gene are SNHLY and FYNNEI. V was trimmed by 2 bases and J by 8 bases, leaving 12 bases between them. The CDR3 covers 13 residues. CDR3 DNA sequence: TGTGCCAGCAGTGAAATCCAGGTCGGAGGCTACACCTTC. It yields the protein CASSEIQVGGYTF.

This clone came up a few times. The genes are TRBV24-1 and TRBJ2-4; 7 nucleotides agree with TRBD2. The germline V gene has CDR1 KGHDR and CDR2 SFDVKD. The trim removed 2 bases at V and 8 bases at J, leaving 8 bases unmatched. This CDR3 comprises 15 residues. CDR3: CATSDSAGERDIQYF. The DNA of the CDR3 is TGTGCCACCAGTGATTCTGCGGGGGAAAGGGACATTCAGTACTTC.

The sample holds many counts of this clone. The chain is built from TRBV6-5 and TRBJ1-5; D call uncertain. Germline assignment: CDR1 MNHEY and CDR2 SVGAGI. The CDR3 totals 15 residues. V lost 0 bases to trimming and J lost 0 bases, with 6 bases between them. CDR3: CASSYSQNSNQPQHF. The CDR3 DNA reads TGTGCCAGCAGTTACTCCCAAAATAGCAATCAGCCCCAGCATTTT.

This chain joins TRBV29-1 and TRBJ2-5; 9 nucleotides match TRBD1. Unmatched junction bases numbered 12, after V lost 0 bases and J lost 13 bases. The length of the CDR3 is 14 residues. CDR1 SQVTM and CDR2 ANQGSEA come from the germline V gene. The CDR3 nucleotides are TGCAGCGTTGAAGAGTGGGGACAGGGTGTCCCCCGGTACTTC. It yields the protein CSVEEWGQGVPRYF.

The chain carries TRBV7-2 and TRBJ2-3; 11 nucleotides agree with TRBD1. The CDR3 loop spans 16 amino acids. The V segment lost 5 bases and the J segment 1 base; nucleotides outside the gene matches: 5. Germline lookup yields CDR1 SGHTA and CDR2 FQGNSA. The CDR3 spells CASSMGQGVGTDTQYF. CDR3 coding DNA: TGTGCCAGCAGCATGGGACAGGGGGTTGGCACAGATACGCAGTATTTT.

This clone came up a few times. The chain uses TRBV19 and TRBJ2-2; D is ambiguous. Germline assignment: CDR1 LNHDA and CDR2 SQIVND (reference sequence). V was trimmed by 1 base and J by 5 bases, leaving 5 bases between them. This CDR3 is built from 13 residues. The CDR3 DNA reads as TGTGCCAGTAGTATAGGAGCGACCGGGGAGCTGTTTTTT. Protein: CASSIGATGELFF.

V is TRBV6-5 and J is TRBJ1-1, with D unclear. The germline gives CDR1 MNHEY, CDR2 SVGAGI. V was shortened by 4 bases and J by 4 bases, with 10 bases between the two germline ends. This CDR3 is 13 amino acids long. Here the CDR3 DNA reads TGTGCCAGCAGTTCCTCCATGGCCACTGAAGCTTTCTTT. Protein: CASSSSMATEAFF.

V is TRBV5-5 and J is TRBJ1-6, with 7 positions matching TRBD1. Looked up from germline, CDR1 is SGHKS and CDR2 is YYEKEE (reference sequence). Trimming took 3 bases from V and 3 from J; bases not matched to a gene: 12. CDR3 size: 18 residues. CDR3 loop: CASSSLPGQAVYNSPLHF. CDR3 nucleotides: TGTGCCAGCAGCTCATTGCCCGGACAGGCCGTCTATAATTCACCCCTCCACTTT.

The CDR3 reads CASSESREERNYGYTF. The DNA for the CDR3 is TGCGCCAGCAGTGAGTCGCGGGAGGAGAGAAACTATGGCTACACCTTC. V usage is TRBV10-1 and J usage is TRBJ1-2; D not certain. The CDR3 contains 16 residues. V was trimmed by 0 bases and J by 2 bases, leaving 13 bases between them. CDR1 and CDR2 from the germline V gene are WNHNN and SYGVQD (reference sequence).

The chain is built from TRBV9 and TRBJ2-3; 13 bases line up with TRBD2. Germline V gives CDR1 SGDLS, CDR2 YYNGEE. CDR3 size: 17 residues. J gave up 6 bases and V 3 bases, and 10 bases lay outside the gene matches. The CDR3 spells CASSERWTSGSMDTQYF. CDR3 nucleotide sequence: TGTGCCAGCAGCGAACGTTGGACTAGCGGGAGTATGGATACGCAGTATTTT. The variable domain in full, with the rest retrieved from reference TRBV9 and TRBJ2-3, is DSGVTQTPKHLITATGQRVTLRCSPRSGDLSVYWYQQSLDQGLQFLIQYYNGEERAKGNILERFSAQQFPDLHSELNLSSLELGDSALYFCASSERWTSGSMDTQYFGPGTRLTVL.

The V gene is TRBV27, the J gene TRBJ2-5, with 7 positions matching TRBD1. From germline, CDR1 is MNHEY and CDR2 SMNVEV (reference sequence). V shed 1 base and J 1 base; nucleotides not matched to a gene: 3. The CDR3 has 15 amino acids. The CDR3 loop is CASSLFGTAQETQYF. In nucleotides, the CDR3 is TGTGCCAGCAGTTTATTTGGGACAGCCCAAGAGACCCAGTACTTC.

The CDR3 nucleotides read TGTGCCAGCAGCTTAGCGGGGGCGGTTTATGCCGTCCACACTGAAGCTTTCTTT. It specifies CASSLAGAVYAVHTEAFF. This chain uses TRBV7-9 with TRBJ1-1, with D possibly TRBD1 on 6 matching bases. Germline loops: CDR1 SEHNR, CDR2 FQNEAQ (reference sequence). V was clipped by 0 bases and J by 3 bases, with 20 bases between them. The length of the CDR3 is 18 residues.

The CDR3 region is CASRWGRQGLFSNEQFF. CDR3 sequence (DNA): TGTGCCAGCAGATGGGGAAGACAGGGATTGTTTTCCAATGAGCAGTTCTTC. The chain joins TRBV2 to TRBJ2-1, with 7 bases aligning to TRBD1. Germline-derived CDR1 and CDR2 are SNHLY and FYNNEI. J gave up 6 bases and V 6 bases, and 17 bases lay outside the gene matches. The CDR3 spans 17 residues. Together with reference TRBV2 and TRBJ2-1, the CDR3 gives the full variable domain: EPEVTQTPSHQVTQMGQEVILRCVPISNHLYFYWYRQILGQKVEFLVSFYNNEISEKSEIFDDQFSVERPDGSNFTLKIRSTKLEDSAMYFCASRWGRQGLFSNEQFFGPGTRLTVL.

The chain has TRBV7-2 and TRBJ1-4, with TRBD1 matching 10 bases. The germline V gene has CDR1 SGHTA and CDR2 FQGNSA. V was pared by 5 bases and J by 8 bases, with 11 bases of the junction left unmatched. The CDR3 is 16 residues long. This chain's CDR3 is CASSPHSGTGEEKLFF. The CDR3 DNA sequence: TGTGCCAGCAGCCCACACTCCGGGACAGGGGAGGAAAAACTGTTTTTT.

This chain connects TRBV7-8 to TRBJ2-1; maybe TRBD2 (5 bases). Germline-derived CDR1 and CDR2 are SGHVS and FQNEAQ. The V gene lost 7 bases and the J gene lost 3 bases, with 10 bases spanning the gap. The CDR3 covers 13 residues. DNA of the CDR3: TGTGCCAGCAATAATGAGGGCTACAATGAGCAGTTCTTC. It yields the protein CASNNEGYNEQFF.

Here the CDR3 DNA reads TGTGCCAGCAGCTTGCAGCGGGGCCGTCCCTACGAGCAGTACTTC. Translation gives CASSLQRGRPYEQYF. V is TRBV7-2 and J is TRBJ2-7; 7 bases line up with TRBD2. Losses at the gene ends were 3 bases for V and 2 bases for J; bases not matched to a gene: 7. CDR3 length equals 15 residues. Germline V gene data show CDR1 as SGHTA and CDR2 as FQGNSA.

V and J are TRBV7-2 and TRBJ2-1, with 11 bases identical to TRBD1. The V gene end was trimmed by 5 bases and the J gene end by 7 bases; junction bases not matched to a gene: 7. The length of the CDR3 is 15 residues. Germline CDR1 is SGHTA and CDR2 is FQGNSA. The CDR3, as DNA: TGTGCCAGCAGCCCCGGACAGGGGGCGGTTAATGAGCAGTTCTTC. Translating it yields CASSPGQGAVNEQFF.

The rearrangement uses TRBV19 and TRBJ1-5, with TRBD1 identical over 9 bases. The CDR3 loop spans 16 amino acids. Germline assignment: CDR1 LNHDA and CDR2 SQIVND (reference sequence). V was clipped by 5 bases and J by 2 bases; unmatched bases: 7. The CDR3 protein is CASSPRTGDRNQPQHF. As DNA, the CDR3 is TGTGCCAGTAGTCCCCGGACAGGGGATCGCAATCAGCCCCAGCATTTT.

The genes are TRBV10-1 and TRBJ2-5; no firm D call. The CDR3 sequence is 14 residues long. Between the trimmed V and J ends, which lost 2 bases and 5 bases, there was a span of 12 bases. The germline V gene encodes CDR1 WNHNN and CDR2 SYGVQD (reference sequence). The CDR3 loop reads CASSEDGSGETQYF. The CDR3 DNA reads TGCGCCAGCAGTGAGGATGGCTCCGGGGAGACCCAGTACTTC.

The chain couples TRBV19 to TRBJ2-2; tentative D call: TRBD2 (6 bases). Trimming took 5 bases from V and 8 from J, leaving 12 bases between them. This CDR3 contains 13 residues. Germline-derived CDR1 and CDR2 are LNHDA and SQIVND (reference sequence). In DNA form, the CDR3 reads TGTGCCAGTAGTTCGGGACTTCTAGGGGAGCTGTTTTTT. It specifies CASSSGLLGELFF.

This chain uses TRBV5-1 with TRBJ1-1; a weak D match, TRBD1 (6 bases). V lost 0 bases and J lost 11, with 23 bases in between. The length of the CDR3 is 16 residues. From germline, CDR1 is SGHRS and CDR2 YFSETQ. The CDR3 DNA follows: TGCGCCAGCAGCTTGGGTGGGGGCGCTTTCGGAATTGAGGCTTTCTTT. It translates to CASSLGGGAFGIEAFF.

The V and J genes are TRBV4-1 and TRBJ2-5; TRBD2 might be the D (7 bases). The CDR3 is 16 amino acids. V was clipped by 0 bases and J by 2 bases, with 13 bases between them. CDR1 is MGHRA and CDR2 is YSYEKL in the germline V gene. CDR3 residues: CASSQETGLVQETQYF. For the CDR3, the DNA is TGCGCCAGCAGCCAAGAGACAGGACTAGTTCAAGAGACCCAGTACTTC.

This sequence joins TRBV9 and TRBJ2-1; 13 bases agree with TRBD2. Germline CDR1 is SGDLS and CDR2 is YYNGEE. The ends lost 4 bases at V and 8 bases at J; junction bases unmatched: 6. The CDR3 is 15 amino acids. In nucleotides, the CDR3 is TGTGCCAGCAGCACGGGGACTAGCGGGACCCATGAGCAGTTCTTC. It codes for CASSTGTSGTHEQFF.

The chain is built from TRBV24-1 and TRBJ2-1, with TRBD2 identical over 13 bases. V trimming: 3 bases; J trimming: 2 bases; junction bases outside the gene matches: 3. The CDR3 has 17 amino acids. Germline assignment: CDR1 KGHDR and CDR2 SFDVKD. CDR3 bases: TGTGCCACCAGTGATGGGACTAGCGGGAATCCCTACAATGAGCAGTTCTTC. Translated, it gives CATSDGTSGNPYNEQFF.

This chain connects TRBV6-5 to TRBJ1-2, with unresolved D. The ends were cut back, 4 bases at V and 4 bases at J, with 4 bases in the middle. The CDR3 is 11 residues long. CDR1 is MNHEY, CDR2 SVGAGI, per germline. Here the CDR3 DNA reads TGTGCCAGCAGTTCCAGCTATGGCTACACCTTC. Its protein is CASSSSYGYTF.

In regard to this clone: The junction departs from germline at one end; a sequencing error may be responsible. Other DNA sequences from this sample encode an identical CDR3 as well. CDR3 protein: CASREAGRSSEQYF. The CDR3 coding sequence is TGTGCTAGCAGGGAAGCAGGGAGGAGCAGCGAGCAGTACTTC. V usage is TRBV7-2 and J usage is TRBJ2-7; D possibly corresponds to TRBD2 (6 bases). This CDR3 spans 14 amino acids. Germline V gene lookup returns CDR1 SGHTA and CDR2 FQGNSA.

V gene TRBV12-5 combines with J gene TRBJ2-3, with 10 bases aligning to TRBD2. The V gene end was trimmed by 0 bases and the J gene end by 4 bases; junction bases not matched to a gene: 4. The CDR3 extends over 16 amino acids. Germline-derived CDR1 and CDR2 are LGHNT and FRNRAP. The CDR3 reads CASGLVTSGDSDTQYF. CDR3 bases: TGTGCTAGTGGTTTGGTAACTAGCGGGGATTCAGATACGCAGTATTTT.